The text below deals with one T cell receptor (beta chain). The antigen is not known. V dropped 10 bases and J dropped 0; count of bases not matched to a gene: 9. Germline V CDR1 and CDR2: MNHNS, SASEGT. The CDR3 is 15 residues long. PCR amplification relied on 60 Vbeta primers (plus 13 Jbeta primers). Assay used: immunoSEQ multiplex PCR; TCRdb lists only in-frame clones, some missing. Found here are 100,000 to 150,000 clones, 75% to 85% of them singletons; the top ten hold approximately 8.4%. The data originate from a study of cytomegalovirus exposure and HLA in healthy donors. Study summary: There were roughly 80 million unique TCRs (from HLA-typed donors) in an early data release. General study points: In an earlier analysis, about 87% or about 30%: the productive usage of most TCR beta V segments. Likely technical artifact: a cluster of highly shared sequence variants. It was approximately 150 TCR beta chains that were listed as cytomegalovirus-associated.

This chain uses TRBV6-1 with TRBJ1-5; TRBD1 aligns across 7 bases. The specimen sequenced was PBMCs. The TCR originated in a man aged 25 to 40 in good health and CMV-seropositive. The CDR3 bases are TGTGCCACGCGCCTCCGGACAGGTAGCAATCAGCCCCAGCATTTT. Translated, it gives CATRLRTGSNQPQHF.